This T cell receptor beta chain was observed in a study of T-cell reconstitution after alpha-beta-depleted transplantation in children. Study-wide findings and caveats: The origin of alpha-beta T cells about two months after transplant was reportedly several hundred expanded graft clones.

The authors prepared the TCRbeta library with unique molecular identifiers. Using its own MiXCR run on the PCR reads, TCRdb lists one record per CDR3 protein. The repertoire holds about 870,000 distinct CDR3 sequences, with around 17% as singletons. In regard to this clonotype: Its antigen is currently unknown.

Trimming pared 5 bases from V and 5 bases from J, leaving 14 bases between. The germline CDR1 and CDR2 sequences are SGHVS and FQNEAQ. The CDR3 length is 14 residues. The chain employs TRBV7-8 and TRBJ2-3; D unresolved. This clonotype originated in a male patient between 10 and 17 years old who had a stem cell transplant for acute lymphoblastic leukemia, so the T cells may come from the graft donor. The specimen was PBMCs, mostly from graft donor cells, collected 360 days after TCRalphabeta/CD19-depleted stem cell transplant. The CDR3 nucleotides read TGTGCCAGCAGCAATCGGGCCCTGGGAGATACGCAGTATTTT. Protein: CASSNRALGDTQYF.